This T cell receptor beta chain was recorded in a study of shared clonotypes between healthy human individuals. General study results and limits: The authors sampled blood alone, and tissue repertoires likely differ.

Germline lookup yields CDR1 SGHAT and CDR2 FQNNGV. The CDR3 has 14 amino acids. The V end was cut by 0 bases, the J end by 4 bases, with 9 bases between. This table comes from immunoSEQ multiplex PCR, and its TCRdb copy is limited to in-frame clones, with some not included. The repertoire holds a few million clones, around 95% seen once, with around 0.13% in the top ten. This clone was seen just once. Its antigen is unidentified. This clonotype was obtained from a man aged 18 to 35 in good health. The rearrangement links TRBV11-2 to TRBJ2-5; the D gene is possibly TRBD1 (5 bases). The sequenced material came from naive CD4+ T cells sorted from blood. Subset of the sample: CD45RA+ positively selected. The CDR3 here is CASSLETVRETQYF. For the CDR3, the DNA is TGTGCCAGCAGCTTAGAGACAGTACGAGAGACCCAGTACTTC. The full variable domain, completed using reference TRBV11-2 and TRBJ2-5, is EAGVAQSPRYKIIEKRQSVAFWCNPISGHATLYWYQQILGQGPKLLIQFQNNGVVDDSQLPKDRFSAERLKGVDSTLKIQPAKLEDSAVYLCASSLETVRETQYFGPGTRLLVL.